A selection of T cell receptor beta chains follows, all from one sample in a study of blood T cell repertoires in COVID-19. The protocol was immunoSEQ multiplex PCR, while the TCRdb copy is restricted to in-frame clones and leaves out a portion. The sample records 30,000 to 40,000 clones, roughly 89% being singletons. The specimen was peripheral blood. These receptors came from a man aged 70-80 years with active COVID-19. Each CDR3 is given with its conserved first and last residue. D genes are given only for firm matches. The size field is filled for only some rows; it gives once, few, many or a size class.

clone_size	v_call	cdr3_length	d_call	j_call	cdr3_aa	cdr3_nt
NA	TRBV19	13	NA	TRBJ1-2	CASTSGQIYGYTF	TGTGCCAGTACCTCAGGACAGATCTATGGCTACACCTTC
NA	TRBV3-1/TRBV3-2	13	NA	TRBJ1-2	CASSQEGRYGYTF	TGTGCCAGCAGCCAAGAGGGGCGATATGGCTACACCTTC
NA	TRBV6-2/TRBV6-3	17	TRBD1	TRBJ1-1	CASSYSGTGILNTEAFF	TGTGCCAGCAGTTACTCGGGGACAGGGATCCTGAACACTGAAGCTTTCTTT
NA	TRBV19	15	TRBD1	TRBJ1-6	CASNPEPRGRSPLHF	TGTGCCAGTAATCCTGAACCCAGGGGGCGATCACCCCTCCACTTT
NA	TRBV9	14	NA	TRBJ2-7	CASSVTGSSYEQYF	TGTGCCAGCAGCGTGACGGGGAGCTCCTACGAGCAGTACTTC
NA	TRBV4-1	16	TRBD2	TRBJ2-5	CASSQGGGSGRETQYF	TGCGCCAGCAGCCAAGGGGGGGGAAGCGGGAGGGAGACCCAGTACTTC
NA	TRBV2	15	TRBD2	TRBJ2-3	CASSEGPKGGDTQYF	TGTGCCAGCAGTGAGGGCCCTAAGGGAGGGGATACGCAGTATTTT
few	TRBV7-2	13	NA	TRBJ1-4	CASSLGTFEKLFF	TGTGCCAGCAGCTTAGGGACATTTGAAAAACTGTTTTTT
NA	TRBV10-3	17	TRBD2	TRBJ2-2	CAISDSGLAGDTGELFF	TGTGCCATCAGCGATAGCGGACTAGCGGGAGACACCGGGGAGCTGTTTTTT
few	TRBV10-2	11	NA	TRBJ2-1	CASSLAVEQFF	TGCGCCAGCAGTTTAGCGGTTGAGCAGTTCTTC
NA	TRBV7-9	17	TRBD1	TRBJ1-1	CASSSGQGAIGSTEAFF	TGTGCCAGCAGCTCGGGACAGGGGGCCATAGGAAGCACTGAAGCTTTCTTT
once	TRBV19	14	NA	TRBJ2-1	CASTAINRGNEQFF	TGTGCCAGTACCGCTATTAATCGTGGCAATGAGCAGTTCTTC
NA	TRBV18	13	NA	TRBJ2-7	CASSNPGADEQYF	TGTGCCAGCTCAAACCCGGGAGCAGACGAGCAGTACTTC
NA	TRBV5-1	15	TRBD1	TRBJ2-3	CASSLASQGIDTQYF	TGCGCCAGCAGCTTGGCCTCACAGGGGATTGATACGCAGTATTTT
NA	TRBV10-3	16	TRBD2	TRBJ2-5	CAISDDRLAGMETQYF	TGTGCCATCAGTGATGACCGACTAGCGGGAATGGAGACCCAGTACTTC